The 23 T cell receptor beta chains below all came from one sample that was sequenced in a study of cytomegalovirus exposure and HLA in healthy donors. Primers included in the PCR were 60 Vbeta and 13 Jbeta primers. Measured with immunoSEQ multiplex PCR; TCRdb has only the in-frame clones, and not every one. Here the sample spans 120,000 or so clones, around 77% being singletons. Sample: PBMCs. These receptors came from a human donor in good health.

This clone was seen repeatedly, ten times or more. This chain joins TRBV19 and TRBJ2-7; 7 bases agree with TRBD1. In germline, CDR1 is LNHDA, CDR2 SQIVND (reference sequence). The CDR3 runs to 14 residues. The J segment lost 4 bases and the V segment lost 8 bases, leaving 11 bases of the junction unmatched. CDR3 sequence (DNA): TGTGCCAGTGGGCAGACAGGGAAATCGTACGAGCAGTACTTC. Translation: CASGQTGKSYEQYF. The variable domain in full, completed from reference TRBV19 and TRBJ2-7, reads DGGITQSPKYLFRKEGQNVTLSCEQNLNHDAMYWYRQDPGQGLRLIYYSQIVNDFQKGDIAEGYSVSREKKESFPLTVTSAQKNPTAFYLCASGQTGKSYEQYFGPGTRLTVT.

The chain combines TRBV16 with TRBJ1-1, with D maybe TRBD1 (5 bases). The CDR3 totals 11 residues. Between the trimmed V and J ends, which lost 8 bases and 5 bases, there was a span of 9 bases. CDR1 KGHSY and CDR2 FQNENV come from the germline V gene. The CDR3 DNA reads TGTGCCAGCGCGCGGGGGACTGAAGCTTTCTTT. Translation gives CASARGTEAFF.

This chain links TRBV15 with TRBJ2-1, with TRBD2 identical over 7 bases. The CDR3 totals 15 residues. Germline values: CDR1 LNHNV, CDR2 YYDKDF (reference sequence). Germline trimming cut 8 bases from V and 6 bases from J; bases unmatched to any gene: 13. CDR3 nucleotide sequence: TGTGCCACCGCTAAAGGGAGGGCCGGTTCCAATGAGCAGTTCTTC. Translation: CATAKGRAGSNEQFF.

The chain employs TRBV18 and TRBJ2-3; D remains ambiguous. Germline-derived CDR1 and CDR2 are KGHSH and LQKENI. This CDR3 has 13 amino acids. The V and J ends lost 5 bases and 2 bases respectively, with 8 bases between them. In DNA, the CDR3 is TGTGCCAGCTCAAATGGGCCCACAGATACGCAGTATTTT. Translation gives CASSNGPTDTQYF. The full variable domain, rest sourced from reference TRBV18 and TRBJ2-3, is NAGVMQNPRHLVRRRGQEARLRCSPMKGHSHVYWYRQLPEEGLKFMVYLQKENIIDESGMPKERFSAEFPKEGPSILRIQQVVRGDSAAYFCASSNGPTDTQYFGPGTRLTVL.

In this sample, this clone turned up a few times. V usage is TRBV19 and J usage is TRBJ2-1; 7 bases are shared with TRBD2. The V gene's germline CDR1 is LNHDA and CDR2 SQIVND (reference sequence). This CDR3 has 15 residues. V was clipped by 7 bases and J by 8 bases; unmatched bases: 14. Here the CDR3 DNA reads TGTGCCAGTAAGGCGGGGGATTCTGGGCCTTATGAGCAGTTCTTC. Translating gives CASKAGDSGPYEQFF. Complete variable domain (other parts from reference TRBV19 and TRBJ2-1): DGGITQSPKYLFRKEGQNVTLSCEQNLNHDAMYWYRQDPGQGLRLIYYSQIVNDFQKGDIAEGYSVSREKKESFPLTVTSAQKNPTAFYLCASKAGDSGPYEQFFGPGTRLTVL.

A few counts support this clone. The genes are TRBV6-5 and TRBJ2-7; no reliable D call. The CDR3 runs 13 residues. Germline CDR1 reads MNHEY; CDR2 reads SVGAGI. The V gene lost 4 bases and the J gene lost 4 bases, with 11 bases spanning the gap. CDR3: CASSFHQAYEQYF. Here the CDR3 DNA reads TGTGCCAGCAGTTTCCATCAGGCTTACGAGCAGTACTTC.

This clone showed up just once. The chain joins TRBV7-9 to TRBJ2-7; D may be TRBD1 (5 bases). The germline V and J ends were trimmed by 4 bases and 5 bases, with 15 bases remaining between them. Germline V CDR1 and CDR2: SEHNR, FQNEAQ (reference sequence). The CDR3 extends over 14 amino acids. The DNA of the CDR3 is TGTGCCAGCAGCTCTTCCGCCCCCAGGGACGAGCAGTACTTC. Encoded protein: CASSSSAPRDEQYF.

This chain uses TRBV7-2 with TRBJ2-7; 7 bases map to TRBD2. Germline CDR1 SGHTA, CDR2 FQGNSA. Germline trimming cut 1 base from V and 0 bases from J; bases unmatched to any gene: 12. The CDR3 consists of 18 residues. The CDR3 DNA sequence: TGTGCCAGCAGCTTAGGGGGGGGGAGACTATCTAGCTCCTACGAGCAGTACTTC. This translates into CASSLGGGRLSSSYEQYF.

This clone was detected a few times. The chain has TRBV6-6 and TRBJ2-1; D is uncertain. Deletions cut 5 bases from V and 6 bases from J, with 5 bases between. CDR1 is MNHNY and CDR2 is SVGAGI in the germline V gene (reference sequence). This CDR3 has 11 residues. The CDR3 loop reads CASSTVNEQFF. The CDR3 DNA reads as TGTGCCAGCAGTACGGTCAATGAGCAGTTCTTC.

The V call is TRBV10-3, the J call TRBJ1-2, with D unclear. Looked up from germline, CDR1 is ENHRY and CDR2 is SYGVKD. There are 11 residues in the CDR3. The V and J ends lost 10 bases and 0 bases respectively, with 6 bases between them. CDR3 loop: CATLANYGYTF. The CDR3 DNA is TGTGCCACCCTCGCTAACTATGGCTACACCTTC.

In this sample, this clone turned up once. The chain has TRBV7-9 and TRBJ1-4; 7 bases line up with TRBD1. Trimming removed 1 base from V and 4 bases from J; junction bases left unmatched: 6. Germline V gene sequence: CDR1 SEHNR, CDR2 FQNEAQ (reference sequence). The CDR3 covers 16 residues. The CDR3 nucleotides read TGTGCCAGCAGCTTAGGCCCGGGACAGCTTAATGAAAAACTGTTTTTT. Translation gives CASSLGPGQLNEKLFF.

The chain links TRBV10-2 to TRBJ2-7, with 8 bases that match TRBD2. The trim removed 6 bases at V and 5 bases at J, leaving 15 bases unmatched. The CDR3 is made up of 16 amino acids. Germline V gene data show CDR1 as WSHSY and CDR2 as SAAADI. CDR3 sequence reads: CASRGSGRVYLDEQYF. CDR3 DNA: TGCGCCAGCAGAGGGAGCGGGAGAGTGTACTTGGACGAGCAGTACTTC.

This clone was counted only a few times. The chain couples TRBV6-5 to TRBJ2-1; TRBD2 matches 8 bases. Germline V gene data show CDR1 as MNHEY and CDR2 as SVGAGI. This CDR3 has 15 residues. J lost 6 bases, V lost 5 bases, and 9 bases had no gene match. Here the CDR3 reads CASSGSSGGFNEQFF. The CDR3 DNA reads as TGTGCCAGCAGTGGGTCCTCGGGAGGGTTCAATGAGCAGTTCTTC.

V is TRBV5-1 and J is TRBJ2-1; TRBD2 matches at 9 bases. Per germline, CDR1 SGHRS and CDR2 YFSETQ. V dropped 5 bases and J dropped 9; count of bases not matched to a gene: 6. The CDR3 is 13 amino acids. The CDR3 DNA is TGCGCCAGCAGGGTTAGCGGGAGCGGTGAGCAGTTCTTC. This translates into CASRVSGSGEQFF. Full variable domain (missing parts from reference TRBV5-1 and TRBJ2-1): KAGVTQTPRYLIKTRGQQVTLSCSPISGHRSVSWYQQTPGQGLQFLFEYFSETQRNKGNFPGRFSGRQFSNSRSEMNVSTLELGDSALYLCASRVSGSGEQFFGPGTRLTVL.

The chain recombines TRBV5-1 with TRBJ2-7; TRBD2 agrees at 9 bases. From germline, CDR1 is SGHRS and CDR2 YFSETQ. This CDR3 region has 15 residues. Trimming at V came to 7 bases and at J to 0 bases, leaving 8 bases not matched to a gene. CDR3 protein: CASASLAGPSYEQYF. CDR3 DNA: TGCGCCAGCGCCAGTCTAGCGGGACCCTCCTACGAGCAGTACTTC.

The gene calls are TRBV5-1 and TRBJ2-5; 12 positions match TRBD2. This CDR3 has 16 amino acids. V trimming: 0 bases; J trimming: 1 base; junction bases outside the gene matches: 1. Looked up from germline, CDR1 is SGHRS and CDR2 is YFSETQ. CDR3 region: CASSLGGLAGQETQYF. The CDR3 DNA reads as TGCGCCAGCAGCTTGGGGGGACTAGCGGGCCAAGAGACCCAGTACTTC.

The V and J genes are TRBV7-9 and TRBJ2-1, with 14 bases that match TRBD2. Germline CDR1 is SEHNR and CDR2 is FQNEAQ (reference sequence). V lost 5 bases and J lost 0; bases outside the gene matches: 6. The CDR3 consists of 18 residues. The CDR3 sequence is CASSLGLAGGSSYNEQFF. The DNA for the CDR3 is TGTGCCAGCAGCCTCGGACTAGCGGGAGGCAGCTCCTACAATGAGCAGTTCTTC.

The gene calls are TRBV2 and TRBJ1-2; D may be TRBD1 (6 bases). This CDR3 region has 16 residues. The V and J ends lost 6 bases and 5 bases respectively, with 22 bases between them. In germline, CDR1 is SNHLY, CDR2 FYNNEI. This CDR3 reads CASSFQAGPRGYGYTF. CDR3 DNA sequence: TGTGCCAGCAGCTTCCAGGCAGGTCCCAGGGGTTATGGCTACACCTTC.

This clone was seen only once. This rearrangement joins TRBV4-2 to TRBJ1-1; possibly TRBD1 for D (6 bases). Germline V gene lookup returns CDR1 LGHNA and CDR2 YNFKEQ. Trimming removed 1 base from V and 5 bases from J, with 14 bases in between. The CDR3 spans 15 residues. In DNA, the CDR3 is TGTGCCAGCAGCCAAGGTAACAGGGAGGGGACTGAAGCTTTCTTT. It codes for CASSQGNREGTEAFF.

This clone showed up just a few times. The rearrangement joins TRBV5-1 to TRBJ1-4; D is ambiguous. There are 17 residues in the CDR3. Germline CDR1 and CDR2: SGHRS and YFSETQ. With 0 bases removed from V and 7 bases from J, the gap between germline ends came to 19 bases. The CDR3 DNA reads as TGCGCCAGCAGCTTGGCGACCGGAGAGTTATTGGGTGAAAAACTGTTTTTT. Its translation: CASSLATGELLGEKLFF. The full variable domain, completed using reference TRBV5-1 and TRBJ1-4, is KAGVTQTPRYLIKTRGQQVTLSCSPISGHRSVSWYQQTPGQGLQFLFEYFSETQRNKGNFPGRFSGRQFSNSRSEMNVSTLELGDSALYLCASSLATGELLGEKLFFGSGTQLSVL.

The genes are TRBV28 and TRBJ2-5, with TRBD1 matching 12 bases. V lost 4 bases and J lost 6; bases outside the gene matches: 6. The CDR3 sequence is 15 residues long. Looked up from germline, CDR1 is MDHEN and CDR2 is SYDVKM. The DNA of the CDR3 is TGTGCCAGCAGTTCCCGGGACAGGGGGCCGAAGACCCAGTACTTC. It specifies CASSSRDRGPKTQYF.

V is TRBV18 and J is TRBJ1-6, with D perhaps matching TRBD1 (6 bases). Looked up from germline, CDR1 is KGHSH and CDR2 is LQKENI. CDR3 length: 14 residues. The V end was cut by 4 bases, the J end by 13 bases, with 17 bases between. The CDR3 sequence is CASSLDRTLAPLHF. CDR3 nucleotide sequence: TGTGCCAGCTCACTGGACAGAACCTTGGCGCCCCTCCACTTT.

The V and J genes are TRBV28 and TRBJ1-2, with TRBD1 as a possible D gene (6 bases). V was pared by 8 bases and J by 4 bases, with 11 bases between. The CDR3 sequence is 12 residues long. Germline CDR1 reads MDHEN; CDR2 reads SYDVKM. The CDR3: CASSTGTYGYTF. DNA for the CDR3: TGTGCCAGCTCAACAGGGACCTATGGCTACACCTTC.